Many counts were recorded for the clone carrying this T cell receptor (beta chain). Its antigen is still unknown. Germline-derived CDR1 and CDR2 are SGHVS and FQNEAQ. This CDR3 has 15 amino acids. With 5 bases removed from V and 3 bases from J, the gap between germline ends came to 14 bases. The source of the sample is a study of T cells after yellow fever vaccination. Overall study: When fractions had low cell numbers, they were prepared with SMART-Seq v4 Ultra Low Input. Overall study findings and caveats: The secondary response peaked faster, at day 5 versus 15, but was weaker. The study re-detected most primary-vaccination clones after the booster (about 96% CD4, roughly 91% CD8).

UMIs and a universal primer site were added when TCR cDNA was made by 5'RACE template switching. Each CDR3 protein is one row after TCRdb ran MiXCR on the 5' RACE reads. The table has around 320,000 distinct CDR3 sequences, 3.5% to 4.5% seen once. The J gene is TRBJ2-1, the V gene TRBV7-8, with D perhaps matching TRBD2 (5 bases). The receptor's source is a man aged 18-30 years who received the YFV17D yellow fever vaccine. Sample: PBMCs, taken 15 days after the yellow fever booster vaccination. The CDR3 DNA reads as TGTGCCAGCAGCCCACTCCCCAGCGGCTACAATGAGCAGTTCTTC. This encodes CASSPLPSGYNEQFF.